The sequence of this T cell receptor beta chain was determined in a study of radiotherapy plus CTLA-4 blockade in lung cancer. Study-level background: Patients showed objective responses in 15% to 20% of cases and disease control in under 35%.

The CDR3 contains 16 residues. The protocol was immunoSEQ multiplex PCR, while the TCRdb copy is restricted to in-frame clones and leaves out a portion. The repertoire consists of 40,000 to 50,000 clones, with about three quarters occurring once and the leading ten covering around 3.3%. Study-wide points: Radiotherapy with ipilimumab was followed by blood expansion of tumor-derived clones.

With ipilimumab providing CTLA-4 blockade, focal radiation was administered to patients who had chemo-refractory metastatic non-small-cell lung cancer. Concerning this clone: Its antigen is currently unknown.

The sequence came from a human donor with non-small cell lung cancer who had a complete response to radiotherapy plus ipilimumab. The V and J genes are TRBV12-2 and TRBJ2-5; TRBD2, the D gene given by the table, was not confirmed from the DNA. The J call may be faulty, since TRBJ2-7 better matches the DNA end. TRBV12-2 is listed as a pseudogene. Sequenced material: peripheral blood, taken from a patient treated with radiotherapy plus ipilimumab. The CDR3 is CASRGEVRGVSYEQYF. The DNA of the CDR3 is TGTGCAAGTCGCGGAGAGGTACGGGGTGTCTCCTACGAGCAGTACTTC.